The 10 T cell receptor beta chains reported below all come from one sample, sequenced in a study of a mutant IDH1 vaccine in newly diagnosed glioma. Profiling relied on immunoSEQ multiplex PCR, and the TCRdb table lists in-frame clones only, not all of them. The sample has 25,000 to 35,000 clones, roughly 84% seen once; the top ten hold around 29%. Time point denoted: week 47, end of study. Each vaccine dose was 300 ug of mutant IDH1 20-mer peptide, with topical imiquimod. Antigen specificity for these receptors is unknown. Sequencing was performed on PBMCs, taken from a glioma patient whose treatment included an IDH1 peptide vaccine. Receptor source: a young man with glioma.

The chain joins TRBV19 to TRBJ2-2, with D possibly being TRBD1 (5 bases). CDR1 is LNHDA and CDR2 is SQIVND in the germline V gene (reference sequence). The CDR3 totals 14 residues. Trimming cost V 5 bases and J 4 bases, with 11 bases left between them. CDR3 loop: CASSPRQSTGELFF. DNA of the CDR3: TGTGCCAGTAGTCCGCGACAGTCCACCGGGGAGCTGTTTTTT.

This chain joins TRBV5-1 and TRBJ2-3, with a tentative D call TRBD1 (6 bases). The length of the CDR3 is 15 residues. CDR1 and CDR2 from the germline V gene are SGHRS and YFSETQ. V lost 4 bases, J lost 4 bases, and 16 bases lay in between. The CDR3 region is CASSPTGFRADTQYF. The CDR3 DNA reads as TGCGCCAGCAGCCCAACAGGGTTTAGGGCAGATACGCAGTATTTT.

The V gene is TRBV6-1, the J gene TRBJ2-7; unclear D gene. The CDR3 loop spans 14 amino acids. V lost 5 bases, J lost 1 base, and 12 bases lay in between. The germline CDR1 and CDR2 sequences are MNHNS and SASEGT. CDR3: CASSLSGLSYEQYF. CDR3 coding DNA: TGTGCCAGCAGTTTATCAGGATTATCCTACGAGCAGTACTTC.

The rearrangement uses TRBV25-1 and TRBJ2-3; 7 bases agree with TRBD1. This CDR3 has 17 residues. V lost 6 bases, J lost 0 bases, and 12 bases stayed unmatched. Germline V gene lookup returns CDR1 MGHDK and CDR2 SYGVNS. This CDR3 is CASRGWDSYGSTDTQYF. The DNA for the CDR3 is TGTGCCAGCAGGGGATGGGACAGCTACGGCAGCACAGATACGCAGTATTTT.

The V and J genes are TRBV2 and TRBJ2-1; D unresolved. CDR1 is SNHLY and CDR2 is FYNNEI in the germline V gene. This CDR3 is 12 amino acids long. V dropped 4 bases and J dropped 7 bases, with 8 bases sitting between them. The CDR3 spells CASSGVGNEQFF. The CDR3 DNA sequence: TGTGCCAGCAGTGGGGTGGGAAATGAGCAGTTCTTC.

The V call is TRBV13, the J call TRBJ2-1, with unresolved D. Trimming cost V 0 bases and J 9 bases, with 3 bases left between them. Germline V gene data show CDR1 as PRHDT and CDR2 as FYEKMQ (reference sequence). CDR3 length equals 11 residues. The CDR3 region is CASSLGGEQFF. CDR3 coding DNA: TGTGCCAGCAGCTTAGGAGGTGAGCAGTTCTTC.

This clone was detected only a few times. V gene TRBV6-6 combines with J gene TRBJ1-5, with no clear D. Trimming took 2 bases from V and 1 from J, leaving 6 bases between them. Germline V gene sequence: CDR1 MNHNY, CDR2 SVGAGI (reference sequence). The CDR3 has 14 amino acids. The CDR3 reads CASSYIQSNQPQHF. As DNA, the CDR3 is TGTGCCAGCAGTTACATCCAGAGCAATCAGCCCCAGCATTTT.

The chain employs TRBV5-1 and TRBJ1-5; D gene unclear. V shed 4 bases and J shed 2 bases, with 10 bases lying between them. The CDR3 is made up of 14 amino acids. Germline-derived CDR1 and CDR2 are SGHRS and YFSETQ. The DNA of the CDR3 is TGCGCCAGCAGCGCATCCTCGGGCAATCAGCCCCAGCATTTT. It encodes CASSASSGNQPQHF.

The genes are TRBV7-5 and TRBJ1-3; the D segment call TRBD1 is taken from the table without a DNA check. TRBV7-5 is reported as a pseudogene. The CDR3 loop spans 16 amino acids. CDR3 in amino acids: CVRSLVDRQSGNTIYF. CDR3 coding DNA: TGTGTCAGAAGCTTAGTGGACAGGCAGTCTGGAAACACCATATATTTT.

This sequence joins TRBV27 and TRBJ1-1, with D hard to call. The CDR3 sequence is 15 residues long. V was clipped by 6 bases and J by 0 bases, with 14 bases between them. Germline CDR1 and CDR2: MNHEY and SMNVEV (reference sequence). The DNA of the CDR3 is TGTGCCAGCAGCGCCGAACAGAACATGAACACTGAAGCTTTCTTT. It yields the protein CASSAEQNMNTEAFF.